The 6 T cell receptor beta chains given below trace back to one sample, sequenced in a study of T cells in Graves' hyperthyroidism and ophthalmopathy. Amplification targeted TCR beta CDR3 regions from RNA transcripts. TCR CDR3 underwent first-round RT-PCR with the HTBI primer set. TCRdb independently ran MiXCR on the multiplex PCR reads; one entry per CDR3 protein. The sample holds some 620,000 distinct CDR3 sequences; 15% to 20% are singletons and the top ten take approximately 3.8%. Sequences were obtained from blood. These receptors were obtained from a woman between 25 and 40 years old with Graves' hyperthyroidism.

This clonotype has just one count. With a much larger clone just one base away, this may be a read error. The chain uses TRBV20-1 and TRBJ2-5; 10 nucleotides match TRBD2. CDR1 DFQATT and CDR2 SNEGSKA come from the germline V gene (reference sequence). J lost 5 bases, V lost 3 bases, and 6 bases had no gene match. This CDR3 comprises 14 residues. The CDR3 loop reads CSASPSGRRETQYF. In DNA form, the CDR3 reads TGCAGTGCTAGCCCTAGCGGGAGACGGGAGACCCAGTACTTC.

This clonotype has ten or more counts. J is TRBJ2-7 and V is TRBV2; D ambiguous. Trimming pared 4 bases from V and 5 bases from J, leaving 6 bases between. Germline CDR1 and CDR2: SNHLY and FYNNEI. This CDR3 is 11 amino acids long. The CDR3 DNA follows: TGTGCCAGCAGTGTCTTCGACGAGCAGTACTTC. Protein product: CASSVFDEQYF.

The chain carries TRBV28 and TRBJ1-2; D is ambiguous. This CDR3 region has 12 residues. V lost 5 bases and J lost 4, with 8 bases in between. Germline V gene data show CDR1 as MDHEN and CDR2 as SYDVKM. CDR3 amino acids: CASSAWGYGYTF. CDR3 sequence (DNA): TGTGCCAGCAGTGCGTGGGGCTATGGCTACACCTTC.

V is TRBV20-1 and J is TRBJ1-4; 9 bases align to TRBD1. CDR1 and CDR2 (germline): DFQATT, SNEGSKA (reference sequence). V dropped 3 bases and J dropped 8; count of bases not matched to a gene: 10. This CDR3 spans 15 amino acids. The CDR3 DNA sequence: TGCAGTGCTAGGATACCGGGACAGGGTGGAGAAAAACTGTTTTTT. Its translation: CSARIPGQGGEKLFF.

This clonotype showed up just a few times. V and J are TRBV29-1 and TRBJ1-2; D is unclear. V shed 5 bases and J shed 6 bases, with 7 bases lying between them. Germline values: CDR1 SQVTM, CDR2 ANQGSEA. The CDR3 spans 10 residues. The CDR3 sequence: CSVSSHGYTF. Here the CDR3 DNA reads TGCAGCGTTTCCTCTCATGGCTACACCTTC. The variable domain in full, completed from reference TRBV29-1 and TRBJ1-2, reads SAVISQKPSRDICQRGTSLTIQCQVDSQVTMMFWYRQQPGQSLTLIATANQGSEATYESGFVIDKFPISRPNLTFSTLTVSNMSPEDSSIYLCSVSSHGYTFGSGTRLTVV.

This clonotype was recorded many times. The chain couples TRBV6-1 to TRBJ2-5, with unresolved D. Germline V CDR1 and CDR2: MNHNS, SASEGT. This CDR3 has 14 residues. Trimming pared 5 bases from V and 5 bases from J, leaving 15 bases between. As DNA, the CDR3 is TGTGCCAGCAGTCAGGACCTCCTTGGGGAGACCCAGTACTTC. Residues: CASSQDLLGETQYF.